The 18 T cell receptor beta chains below all came from one sample that was sequenced in a study of PD-1 blockade in classical Hodgkin lymphoma (dated by TCRdb to about 2020). The sample's time point label, decoded: cycle 4 day 1 (C4D1), after six to seven weeks of nivolumab. Every trial patient had relapsed after autologous stem cell transplantation, and cohorts A, B and C differed in prior brentuximab vedotin exposure. Library creation used the immunoSEQ multiplex PCR assay. TCRdb took over this immuneACCESS table, retaining in-frame rearrangements with V and J assigned. Such tables are incomplete; in checked studies, under half of the missing clones stem from an unresolved V gene, and the remainder is unexplained. This sample has about 44,000 clones in its table, and 60% to 70% of those were observed once. Approximately 3% of the sample is taken by the ten largest. The sample consisted of peripheral blood mononuclear cells (PBMCs), taken before the fourth cycle of nivolumab. These receptors came from a human donor with classical Hodgkin lymphoma.

The chain recombines TRBV5-5 with TRBJ1-2, with D unresolved. V was shortened by 2 bases and J by 0 bases, with 14 bases between the two germline ends. The CDR3 is 16 residues long. From germline, CDR1 is SGHKS and CDR2 YYEKEE (reference sequence). The CDR3 bases are TGTGCCAGCAGCTTTTCTCAGGACCGCCCTAACTATGGCTACACCTTC. This translates into CASSFSQDRPNYGYTF.

The chain carries TRBV29-1 and TRBJ2-5; 8 nucleotides line up with TRBD1. The germline V gene has CDR1 SQVTM and CDR2 ANQGSEA. The CDR3 extends over 14 amino acids. V lost 8 bases, J lost 2 bases, and 10 bases stayed unmatched. CDR3 sequence: CSWTGMGVQETQYF. For the CDR3, the DNA is TGCAGCTGGACAGGGATGGGGGTACAAGAGACCCAGTACTTC.

The rearrangement joins TRBV7-9 to TRBJ2-3; a weak D match, TRBD1 (5 bases). The CDR3 length is 14 residues. CDR1 is SEHNR and CDR2 is FQNEAQ in the germline V gene (reference sequence). Trimming took off 5 bases at V and 2 bases at J, with 11 bases between the two ends. CDR3 nucleotides: TGTGCCAGCAGCCTGGAGACAGTCACAGATACGCAGTATTTT. This codes for CASSLETVTDTQYF. The variable domain in full, completed from reference TRBV7-9 and TRBJ2-3, reads DTGVSQNPRHKITKRGQNVTFRCDPISEHNRLYWYRQTLGQGPEFLTYFQNEAQLEKSRLLSDRFSAERPKGSFSTLEIQRTEQGDSAMYLCASSLETVTDTQYFGPGTRLTVL.

The sample holds a few counts of this clone. The V and J genes are TRBV7-9 and TRBJ2-7, with 8 bases lining up with TRBD2. Looked up from germline, CDR1 is SEHNR and CDR2 is FQNEAQ (reference sequence). The ends lost 5 bases at V and 3 bases at J; junction bases unmatched: 6. The CDR3 is 14 amino acids. CDR3 sequence: CASSLGGGSYEQYF. CDR3 in DNA: TGTGCCAGCAGCCTCGGCGGGGGGAGCTACGAGCAGTACTTC.

The chain is built from TRBV19 and TRBJ1-5, with a possible D match to TRBD1 (6 bases). Germline-derived CDR1 and CDR2 are LNHDA and SQIVND (reference sequence). This CDR3 is 15 amino acids long. The ends were cut back, 5 bases at V and 2 bases at J, with 13 bases in the middle. CDR3 amino acids: CASSFLTGGNQPQHF. The CDR3 nucleotides read TGTGCCAGTAGTTTCCTGACAGGAGGCAATCAGCCCCAGCATTTT.

The J gene is TRBJ2-3, the V gene TRBV19; D ambiguous. This CDR3 contains 14 residues. In germline, CDR1 is LNHDA, CDR2 SQIVND (reference sequence). Trimming removed 4 bases from V and 0 bases from J, with 8 bases in between. In DNA form, the CDR3 reads TGTGCCAGTAGTACGGACGGCAGCACAGATACGCAGTATTTT. Protein: CASSTDGSTDTQYF.

The chain recombines TRBV18 with TRBJ2-1; TRBD1 might be the D (5 bases). The CDR3 runs 15 residues. V was shortened by 3 bases and J by 6 bases, with 15 bases between the two germline ends. Germline CDR1 reads KGHSH; CDR2 reads LQKENI. CDR3 protein: CASSPYHDSANEQFF. The CDR3 nucleotides read TGTGCCAGCTCACCCTACCATGACAGCGCCAATGAGCAGTTCTTC.

The V and J genes are TRBV28 and TRBJ1-5; 9 bases are a match to TRBD1. V gave up 2 bases and J gave up 6 bases; unmatched junction bases: 5. Germline CDR1 MDHEN, CDR2 SYDVKM. The CDR3 runs to 15 residues. DNA for the CDR3: TGTGCCAGCAGTTTACTGGGGACAGGGTTTCAGCCCCAGCATTTT. Residues: CASSLLGTGFQPQHF.

The gene calls are TRBV21-1 and TRBJ1-2; the DNA was not used to check the table's D call, TRBD1. TRBV21-1 is tagged as a pseudogene. This CDR3 has 19 residues. The CDR3 protein is CARGGGIQQSLRGRLGYTF. CDR3 DNA sequence: TGTGCCCGGGGCGGAGGTATACAACAATCCCTAAGGGGGAGATTGGGCTACACCTTC.

This clone has only a few counts. V is TRBV19 and J is TRBJ2-3; no firm D call. The ends were cut back, 3 bases at V and 2 bases at J, with 6 bases in the middle. Germline V lookup: CDR1 LNHDA, CDR2 SQIVND (reference sequence). CDR3 length: 13 amino acids. The CDR3 loop reads CASSMQATDTQYF. The CDR3 nucleotides are TGTGCCAGTAGTATGCAGGCCACAGATACGCAGTATTTT.

J is TRBJ2-7 and V is TRBV7-2; 8 positions agree with TRBD2. V trimming: 3 bases; J trimming: 3 bases; junction bases outside the gene matches: 13. Germline V gene sequence: CDR1 SGHTA, CDR2 FQGNSA. The length of the CDR3 is 17 residues. As DNA, the CDR3 is TGTGCCAGCAGCTTGAGCGGGAGTGGAAGCCGGCTCTACGAGCAGTACTTC. Translated: CASSLSGSGSRLYEQYF.

Note on this clone: Other DNA sequences in the same sample also yield this CDR3. This chain links TRBV6-6 with TRBJ1-2, with D tentatively TRBD1 (6 bases). The CDR3 has 14 residues. CDR1 is MNHNY and CDR2 is SVGAGI in the germline V gene (reference sequence). The V end was cut by 2 bases, the J end by 8 bases, with 15 bases between. CDR3 sequence: CASSYLDRPSGYTF. The CDR3 nucleotides read TGTGCCAGCAGTTACCTAGACAGGCCCTCCGGCTACACCTTC.

The chain is built from TRBV7-2 and TRBJ2-7, with TRBD1 matching 7 bases. Germline trimming cut 5 bases from V and 4 bases from J; bases unmatched to any gene: 5. Germline V CDR1 and CDR2: SGHTA, FQGNSA. The CDR3 is 13 amino acids. CDR3 region: CASSPGQDYEQYF. CDR3 in DNA: TGTGCCAGCAGCCCCGGACAGGATTACGAGCAGTACTTC.

This clone has only one observation. The chain uses TRBV27 and TRBJ2-7; D is possibly TRBD2 (7 bases). The V gene's germline CDR1 is MNHEY and CDR2 SMNVEV (reference sequence). Trimming removed 2 bases from V and 5 bases from J, with 16 bases in between. This CDR3 has 15 amino acids. The CDR3 spells CASSLKAGAINEQYF. DNA for the CDR3: TGTGCCAGCAGTTTAAAGGCGGGGGCGATCAACGAGCAGTACTTC.

V and J are TRBV28 and TRBJ1-4, with D maybe TRBD1 (6 bases). CDR3 size: 16 residues. The germline CDR1 and CDR2 sequences are MDHEN and SYDVKM. With 5 bases removed from V and 7 bases from J, the gap between germline ends came to 20 bases. CDR3: CASSQAGRGRVEKLFF. DNA for the CDR3: TGTGCCAGCAGTCAGGCAGGCAGGGGCCGGGTTGAAAAACTGTTTTTT. The variable domain in full, with the rest retrieved from reference TRBV28 and TRBJ1-4, is DVKVTQSSRYLVKRTGEKVFLECVQDMDHENMFWYRQDPGLGLRLIYFSYDVKMKEKGDIPEGYSVSREKKERFSLILESASTNQTSMYLCASSQAGRGRVEKLFFGSGTQLSVL.

The chain recombines TRBV9 with TRBJ1-5, with TRBD1 as a possible D gene (6 bases). The CDR3 totals 15 residues. Germline CDR1 is SGDLS and CDR2 is YYNGEE. The V and J ends lost 0 bases and 3 bases respectively, with 10 bases between them. The DNA for the CDR3 is TGTGCCAGCAGCGTAGCTGGGACAAACAATCAGCCCCAGCATTTT. Translated, it gives CASSVAGTNNQPQHF.

The DNA for the CDR3 is TGTGCCAGCAGTTACTCGTCAGGGGAGGCCCAGCATTTT. Its protein is CASSYSSGEAQHF. The V gene is TRBV6-5, the J gene TRBJ1-5, with a weak D call TRBD1 (6 bases). Trimming pared 0 bases from V and 11 bases from J, leaving 11 bases between. This CDR3 spans 13 amino acids. Germline values: CDR1 MNHEY, CDR2 SVGAGI.

The chain recombines TRBV19 with TRBJ2-7, with 8 bases fitting TRBD1. With 3 bases clipped from V and 2 bases from J, the junction kept 3 bases outside the gene matches. Looked up from germline, CDR1 is LNHDA and CDR2 is SQIVND (reference sequence). CDR3 size: 14 residues. This CDR3 reads CASSIDRGTYEQYF. CDR3 DNA: TGTGCCAGTAGTATTGACAGGGGAACCTACGAGCAGTACTTC. Full variable domain (remainder filled in from reference TRBV19 and TRBJ2-7): DGGITQSPKYLFRKEGQNVTLSCEQNLNHDAMYWYRQDPGQGLRLIYYSQIVNDFQKGDIAEGYSVSREKKESFPLTVTSAQKNPTAFYLCASSIDRGTYEQYFGPGTRLTVT.